This record concerns one T cell receptor (beta chain) sequence. The antigen remains undetermined. The sample is drawn from a study of metastatic and nonmetastatic thyroid tumors. Study context: Where malignant and benign thyroid patients were concerned, repertoires were compared across blood and tumor or nodule tissue. Study-level findings and limits: Malignant thyroid tumors reportedly had TCR beta diversity that was significantly higher than in benign nodules, in blood and tumor.

Trimming removed 6 bases at V and 5 bases at J, with 8 bases between. Looked up from germline, CDR1 is DFQATT and CDR2 is SNEGSKA (reference sequence). This CDR3 has 11 residues. Thyroid surgery was performed in patients who had received no treatment beforehand. Original processing notes: A classifier of distant metastasis in papillary thyroid cancer was built from CDR3 differences (across clinicopathological groups). TCRdb redid the clone calls on the PCR reads using MiXCR. These V and J calls originate from TCRdb's pipeline instead of the authors' own analysis. Of about 4,700 clones in the sample, 30% to 40% were seen once.

Sequences were obtained from adjacent normal tissue. This receptor was identified in a male donor with papillary thyroid cancer or a benign thyroid nodule (not recorded which). Some clones in this sample may be carry-over from other donors' samples. The chain employs TRBV20-1 and TRBJ2-1; no firm D call. The CDR3 DNA reads as TGCAGTGCCCCCCGGGACAATGAGCAGTTCTTC. Protein product: CSAPRDNEQFF.